This is a list of T cell receptor beta chains from one sample in a study of cytomegalovirus exposure and HLA in healthy donors. Some clones are missing from TCRdb's copy, which holds only in-frame ones; the method was immunoSEQ multiplex PCR. The sample has about 400,000 clones; approximately 90% are singletons. The sequenced material came from PBMCs. These receptors originate from a woman between 18 and 29 years old in good health and CMV-seronegative. The CDR3 runs from the conserved cysteine through the conserved F or W. A D gene is named only where the DNA matches it firmly. Clone size is shown for a subset of rows, as once, few, many or a class of expanded clone.

d_call j_call v_call clone_size cdr3_nt cdr3_aa
TRBD2 TRBJ2-7 TRBV7-9 once TGTGCCAGTTCCCGGGAGGGACTAGCGACCTACGAGCAGTACTTC CASSREGLATYEQYF
. TRBJ2-3 TRBV6-5 . TGTGCCAGCAGTTCCTTCAGGGGTAGCACAGATACGCAGTATTTT CASSSFRGSTDTQYF
TRBD1 TRBJ2-5 TRBV6-1 . TGTGCCAGCAGTGACTTTCGACAGGGAGAGACCCAGTACTTC CASSDFRQGETQYF
. TRBJ1-2 TRBV5-6 once TGTGCCAGCAGCTTGGTTGGAGGTGGCTATGGCTACACCTTC CASSLVGGGYGYTF
. TRBJ2-7 TRBV15 . TGTGCCACCAGCAGAGACACCTCCTACGCAGGGCAGTACTTC CATSRDTSYAGQYF
. TRBJ2-1 TRBV28 . TGTGCCAGCAGTTACCGGGGGACCTACAATGAGCAGTTCTTC CASSYRGTYNEQFF
TRBD2 TRBJ2-2 TRBV11-3 . TGTGCCAGCAGCTCCGGACTAGTTGGGGCCACCGGGGAGCTGTTTTTT CASSSGLVGATGELFF
. TRBJ1-1 TRBV5-1 . TGCGCCAGCAGCTTGGCTATTGCCGGGAACACTGAAGCTTTCTTT CASSLAIAGNTEAFF
. TRBJ2-7 TRBV11-2 few TGTGCCAGCAGCTCCCCGCTTCTGAGCTCCTACGAGCAGTACTTC CASSSPLLSSYEQYF
. TRBJ2-7 TRBV28 . TGTGCCAGCAGTTCTCAGGGGTTTAGCTCCTACGAGCAGTACTTC CASSSQGFSSYEQYF
. TRBJ1-1 TRBV28 few TGTGCCAGCGGGAACAGGGTCACTGAAGCTTTCTTT CASGNRVTEAFF
. TRBJ1-1 TRBV29-1 few TGCAGCCCAATAAGGGAGGGACCTGAAGCTTTCTTT CSPIREGPEAFF
. TRBJ1-2 TRBV30 . TGTGCCTGCCCCAGGGATGACTATGGCTACACCTTC CACPRDDYGYTF
. TRBJ2-2 TRBV29-1 once TGCAGCGTTGCTACAGGCCTTGTTGGGGAGCTGTTTTTT CSVATGLVGELFF
. TRBJ1-2 TRBV19 . TGTGCCATCACAGACCCCGGGAGGCACTATGGCTACACCTTC CAITDPGRHYGYTF